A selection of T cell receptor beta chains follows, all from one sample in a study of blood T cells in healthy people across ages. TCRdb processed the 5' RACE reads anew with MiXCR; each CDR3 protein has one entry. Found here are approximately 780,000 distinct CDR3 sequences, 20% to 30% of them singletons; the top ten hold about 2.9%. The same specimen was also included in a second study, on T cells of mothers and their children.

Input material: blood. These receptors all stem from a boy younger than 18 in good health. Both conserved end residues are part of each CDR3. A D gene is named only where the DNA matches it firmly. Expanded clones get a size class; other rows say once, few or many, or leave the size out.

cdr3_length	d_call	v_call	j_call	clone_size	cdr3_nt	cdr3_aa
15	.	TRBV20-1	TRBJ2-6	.	TGCAGTGCTTACAGTGGTGGCTCTGGGGCCAACGTCCTGACTTTC	CSAYSGGSGANVLTF
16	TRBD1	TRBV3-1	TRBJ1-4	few	TGTGCCAGCAGCTATGGACAGGGGGAAACTAATGAAAAACTGTTTTTT	CASSYGQGETNEKLFF
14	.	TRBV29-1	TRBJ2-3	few	TGCAGCGCCCAAGGGGTTATTAGCACAGATACGCAGTATTTT	CSAQGVISTDTQYF
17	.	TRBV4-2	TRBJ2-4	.	TGTGCCAGCAGCCAAGATCTTGCGGGGGCAGCCAAAAACATTCAGTACTTC	CASSQDLAGAAKNIQYF
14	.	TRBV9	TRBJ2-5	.	TGTGCCAGCAGCGCGGGACCCCGGGAGGAGACCCAGTACTTC	CASSAGPREETQYF
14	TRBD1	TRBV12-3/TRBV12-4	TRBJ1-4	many	TGTGCCAGCAGTCCACCGGGACAGGGTGAAAAACTGTTTTTT	CASSPPGQGEKLFF
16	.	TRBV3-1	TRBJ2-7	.	TGTGCCAGCAGCCAAGGAGTGCAGGGTTGGGTCTACGAGCAGTACTTC	CASSQGVQGWVYEQYF
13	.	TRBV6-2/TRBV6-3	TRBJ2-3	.	TGTGCCAGCAGGGACAGTAACACAGATACGCAGTATTTT	CASRDSNTDTQYF
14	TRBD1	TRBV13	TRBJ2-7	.	TGTGCCAGCAGCCACGGGACAGATCACTACGAGCAGTACTTC	CASSHGTDHYEQYF
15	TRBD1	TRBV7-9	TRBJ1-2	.	TGTGCCAGCAGCCCGCGAGGTGACAGGGACTATGGCTACACCTTC	CASSPRGDRDYGYTF